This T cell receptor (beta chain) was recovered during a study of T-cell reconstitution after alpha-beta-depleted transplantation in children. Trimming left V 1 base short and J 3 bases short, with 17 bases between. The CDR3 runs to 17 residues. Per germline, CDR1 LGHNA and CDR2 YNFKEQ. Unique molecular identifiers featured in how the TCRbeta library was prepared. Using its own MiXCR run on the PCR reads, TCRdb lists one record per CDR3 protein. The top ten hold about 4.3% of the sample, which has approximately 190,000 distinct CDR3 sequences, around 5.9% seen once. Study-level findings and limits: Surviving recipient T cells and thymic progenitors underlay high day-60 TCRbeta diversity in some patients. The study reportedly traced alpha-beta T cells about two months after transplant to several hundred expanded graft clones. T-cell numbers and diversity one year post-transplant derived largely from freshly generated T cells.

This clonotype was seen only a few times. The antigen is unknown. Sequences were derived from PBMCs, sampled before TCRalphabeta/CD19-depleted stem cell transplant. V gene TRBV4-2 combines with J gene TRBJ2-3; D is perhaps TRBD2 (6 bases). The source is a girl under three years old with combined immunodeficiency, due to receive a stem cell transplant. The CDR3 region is CASSQVFRERGTDTQYF. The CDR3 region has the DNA TGTGCCAGCAGCCAAGTTTTCCGGGAGAGGGGAACAGATACGCAGTATTTT.